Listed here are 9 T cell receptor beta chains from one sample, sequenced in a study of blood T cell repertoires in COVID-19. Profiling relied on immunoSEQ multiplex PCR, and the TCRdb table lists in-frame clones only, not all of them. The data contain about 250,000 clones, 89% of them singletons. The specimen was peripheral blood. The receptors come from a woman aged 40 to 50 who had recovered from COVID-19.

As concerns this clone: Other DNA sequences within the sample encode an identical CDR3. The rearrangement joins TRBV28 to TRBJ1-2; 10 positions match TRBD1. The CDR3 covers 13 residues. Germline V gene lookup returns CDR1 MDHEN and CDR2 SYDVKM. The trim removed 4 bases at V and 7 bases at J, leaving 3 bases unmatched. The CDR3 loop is CASSSGQGGGYTF. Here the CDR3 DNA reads TGTGCCAGCAGTTCTGGACAGGGGGGTGGCTACACCTTC.

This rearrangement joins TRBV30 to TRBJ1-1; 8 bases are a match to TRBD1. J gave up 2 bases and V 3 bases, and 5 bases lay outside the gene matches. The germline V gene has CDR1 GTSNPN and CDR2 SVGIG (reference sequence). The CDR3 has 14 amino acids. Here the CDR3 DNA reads TGTGCCTGGAGGTTGGACAGGGCCAACACTGAAGCTTTCTTT. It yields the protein CAWRLDRANTEAFF. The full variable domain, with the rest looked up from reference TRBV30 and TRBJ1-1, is SQTIHQWPATLVQPVGSPLSLECTVEGTSNPNLYWYRQAAGRGLQLLFYSVGIGQISSEVPQNLSASRPQDRQFILSSKKLLLSDSGFYLCAWRLDRANTEAFFGQGTRLTVV.

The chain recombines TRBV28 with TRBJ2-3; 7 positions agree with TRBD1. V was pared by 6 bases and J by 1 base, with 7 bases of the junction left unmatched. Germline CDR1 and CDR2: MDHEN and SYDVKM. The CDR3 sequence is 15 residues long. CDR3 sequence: CASSLPTGGTDTQYF. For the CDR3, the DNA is TGTGCCAGCAGCCTCCCCACAGGGGGCACAGATACGCAGTATTTT.

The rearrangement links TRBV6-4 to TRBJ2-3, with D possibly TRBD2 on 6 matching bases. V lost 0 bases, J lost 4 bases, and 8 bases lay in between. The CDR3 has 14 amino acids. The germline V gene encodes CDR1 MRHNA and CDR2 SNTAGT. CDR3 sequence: CASSDSPGADTQYF. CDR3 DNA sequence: TGTGCCAGCAGTGACTCACCGGGGGCAGATACGCAGTATTTT.

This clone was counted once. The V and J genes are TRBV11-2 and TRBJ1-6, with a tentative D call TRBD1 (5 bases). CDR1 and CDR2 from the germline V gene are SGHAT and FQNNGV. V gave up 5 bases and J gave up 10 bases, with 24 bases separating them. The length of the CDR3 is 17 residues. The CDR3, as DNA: TGTGCCAGCAGCCACGACATATTCGGACAATCGAGCTCACCCCTCCACTTT. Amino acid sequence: CASSHDIFGQSSSPLHF.

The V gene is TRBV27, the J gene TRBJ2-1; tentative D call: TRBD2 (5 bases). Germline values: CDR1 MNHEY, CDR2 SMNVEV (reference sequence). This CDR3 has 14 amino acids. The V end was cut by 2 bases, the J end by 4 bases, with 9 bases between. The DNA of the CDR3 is TGTGCCAGCAGTTTAAGCGGCCCATACAATGAGCAGTTCTTC. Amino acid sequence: CASSLSGPYNEQFF.

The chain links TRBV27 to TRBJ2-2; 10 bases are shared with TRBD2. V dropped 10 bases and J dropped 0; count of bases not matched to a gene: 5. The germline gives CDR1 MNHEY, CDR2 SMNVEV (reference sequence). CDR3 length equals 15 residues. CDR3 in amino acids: CATRLAGTNTGELFF. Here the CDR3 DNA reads TGTGCCACCAGACTAGCGGGCACGAACACCGGGGAGCTGTTTTTT.

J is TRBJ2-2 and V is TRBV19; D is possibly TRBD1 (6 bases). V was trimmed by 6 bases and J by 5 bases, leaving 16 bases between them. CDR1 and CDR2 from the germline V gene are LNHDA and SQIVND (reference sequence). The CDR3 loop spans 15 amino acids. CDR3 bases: TGTGCCAGTAGGCCACCCGGGACAAGTACCGGGGAGCTGTTTTTT. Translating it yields CASRPPGTSTGELFF.

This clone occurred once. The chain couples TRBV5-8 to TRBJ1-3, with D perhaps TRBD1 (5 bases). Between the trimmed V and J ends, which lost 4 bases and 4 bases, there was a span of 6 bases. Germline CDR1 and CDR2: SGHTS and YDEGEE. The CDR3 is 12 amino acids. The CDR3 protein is CASSPGGNTIYF. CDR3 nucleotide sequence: TGTGCCAGCAGCCCAGGGGGAAACACCATATATTTT.